This T cell receptor (beta chain) originates from a study of T-cell reconstitution after alpha-beta-depleted transplantation in children. Study results and limitations: One year after transplant, T-cell counts and diversity came mostly from newly produced T cells. Some patients owed their high day-60 TCRbeta diversity to surviving recipient T cells and thymic progenitors.

Unique molecular identifiers were used to barcode this TCRbeta library. MiXCR was run by TCRdb on the PCR reads, yielding one entry per CDR3 protein. This sample yields 140,000 or so distinct CDR3 sequences, of which around 9% are seen a single time; around a sixth belongs to the top ten. This clonotype was seen repeatedly, ten times or more. Its target is unknown. V lost 6 bases, J lost 2 bases, and 8 bases lay in between. Germline V gives CDR1 MDHEN, CDR2 SYDVKM. This CDR3 region has 13 residues. The sequence came from a female patient aged 2-15 years who had a stem cell transplant for congenital amegakaryocytic thrombocytopenia, so the T cells may come from the graft donor. This sequence joins TRBV28 and TRBJ1-3; TRBD1 is a possible D gene (5 bases). The sequencing used PBMCs, mostly from graft donor cells, collected 180 days after TCRalphabeta/CD19-depleted stem cell transplant. CDR3 in amino acids: CASRQGPGNTIYF. CDR3 nucleotide sequence: TGTGCCAGCAGGCAGGGCCCTGGAAACACCATATATTTT. Full variable domain (outside the CDR3, taken from reference TRBV28 and TRBJ1-3): DVKVTQSSRYLVKRTGEKVFLECVQDMDHENMFWYRQDPGLGLRLIYFSYDVKMKEKGDIPEGYSVSREKKERFSLILESASTNQTSMYLCASRQGPGNTIYFGEGSWLTVV.